The rows below give T cell receptor beta chains drawn from one sample of a study of cytomegalovirus exposure and HLA in healthy donors. Using immunoSEQ multiplex PCR, the repertoire was profiled, and TCRdb retains in-frame clones only, with some absent. The sample lists around 160,000 clones; about 80% were seen once. The sequenced sample consisted of PBMCs. These receptors were obtained from a man younger than 30 in good health and CMV-seropositive. The CDR3 runs from the conserved cysteine through the conserved F or W. A D gene is named only where the DNA matches it firmly. For some rows the clone size is stated as once, few or many, or as a class when expanded; others skip it.

TRBJ2-3 | TRBD2 | NA | TRBV28 | TGTGCCAGCACGCGGGAGAGCACAGATACGCAGTATTTT | CASTRESTDTQYF
TRBJ1-5 | TRBD1 | NA | TRBV6-4 | TGTGCCAGCGAGACCCCCCACTGGGACAGGGGGTCCTCGAGGCCCCAGCATTTT | CASETPHWDRGSSRPQHF
TRBJ2-2 | TRBD2 | NA | TRBV5-1 | TGCGCCAGCAGCTTGCGTAGCGGGAGGGCCGGCGGGGAGCTGTTTTTT | CASSLRSGRAGGELFF
TRBJ2-1 | TRBD2 | NA | TRBV27 | TGTGCCAGCAGTTTCGCGGGCGGGGGTGAGCAGTTCTTC | CASSFAGGGEQFF
TRBJ1-2 | TRBD1 | NA | TRBV27 | TGTGCCAGCAGGAAGACAGGGGGCCTCTACACCTTC | CASRKTGGLYTF
TRBJ2-3 | TRBD2 | NA | TRBV9 | TGTGCCAGCAGCCCTAGCGGGAGGCTCACAGATACGCAGTATTTT | CASSPSGRLTDTQYF
TRBJ1-4 | NA | NA | TRBV6-5 | TGTGCCAGCTCAACAACTAATGAAAAACTGTTTTTT | CASSTTNEKLFF
TRBJ2-7 | NA | NA | TRBV18 | TGTGCCAGCTCACCACCCTCGGGCTACGAGCAGTACTTC | CASSPPSGYEQYF
TRBJ1-4 | TRBD1 | NA | TRBV7-9 | TGTGCCAGCAGTCCTACAGGGGTCACTAATGAAAAACTGTTTTTT | CASSPTGVTNEKLFF
TRBJ1-3 | TRBD1 | NA | TRBV5-1 | TGCGCCAGCAGCTTGGACTGGACAGGGGGAAACACCATATATTTT | CASSLDWTGGNTIYF
TRBJ1-2 | NA | NA | TRBV5-8 | TGTGCCAGCAGCCTTGCTGGAGGGACCTATGGCTACACCTTC | CASSLAGGTYGYTF
TRBJ2-7 | NA | NA | TRBV28 | TGTGCCAGCAGTCCTACAGGGTTCAACGAGCAGTACTTC | CASSPTGFNEQYF
TRBJ2-7 | TRBD2 | few | TRBV7-6 | TGTGCCAGCAGCTTAGGACTAGCGGGAGTGGGGTACGAGCAGTACTTC | CASSLGLAGVGYEQYF
TRBJ2-3 | TRBD2 | NA | TRBV6-1 | TGTGCCAGCAGTCTGGGGGGGAGCACAGATACGCAGTATTTT | CASSLGGSTDTQYF
TRBJ1-1 | NA | NA | TRBV5-1 | TGCGCCAGCAGCTTGGCCGGGGGGAGAGAAGCTTTCTTT | CASSLAGGREAFF
TRBJ1-1 | TRBD1 | few | TRBV5-1 | TGCGCCAGCAGCTTGGACAGGGGGAAGACCACTGAAGCTTTCTTT | CASSLDRGKTTEAFF
TRBJ2-3 | NA | once | TRBV28 | TGTGCCAGCCGGGAGCTGACTAGTGGAACAAATACGCAGTATTTT | CASRELTSGTNTQYF
TRBJ2-2 | TRBD1 | NA | TRBV7-2 | TGTGCCAGCAGCTTACTCACAGGGGCGTATGTGAACACCGGGGAGCTGTTTTTT | CASSLLTGAYVNTGELFF
TRBJ1-1 | NA | NA | TRBV13 | TGTGCCAGCAGGTCCACGTGGCCCCTGAACACTGAAGCTTTCTTT | CASRSTWPLNTEAFF
TRBJ1-1 | NA | NA | TRBV9 | TGTGCCAGCAGCGTAGAGGCGGAGCCGAACACTGAAGCTTTCTTT | CASSVEAEPNTEAFF
TRBJ2-7 | TRBD1 | NA | TRBV5-1 | TGCGCCAGCAGCCTCCAGGGGGCGCGTAACGAGCAGTACTTC | CASSLQGARNEQYF
TRBJ1-2 | TRBD1 | NA | TRBV18 | TGTGCCAGCTCGAAGAGTGGGACAGCCTACTATGGCTACACCTTC | CASSKSGTAYYGYTF
TRBJ1-2 | TRBD1 | NA | TRBV25-1 | TGTGCCAGCATTGAGTCGGGCAGGGGGGATTATGGCTACACCTTC | CASIESGRGDYGYTF